Each of the 26 T cell receptor beta chains below was sequenced from the same sample in a study of shared clonotypes between healthy human individuals (dated by TCRdb to the early 2020s). Libraries were prepared through the immunoSEQ multiplex PCR assay. TCRdb holds this immuneACCESS table with in-frame rearrangements only. Some clones are missing; in checked studies, unresolved V genes explain under half, and the rest has no known cause. The sample table shows some 500,000 clones, and 90% to 97% are seen once. About 0.06% of the sample is in the top ten clones. Sequenced sample: naive CD4+ T cells sorted from blood. The cell subset or site tag for this specimen amounts to: CD45RA+ positively selected. Source of these receptors: a woman in her 30s in good health.

This chain connects TRBV19 to TRBJ1-2; TRBD1 is a possible D gene (6 bases). The V gene's germline CDR1 is LNHDA and CDR2 SQIVND (reference sequence). CDR3 length: 14 residues. The V end lost 2 bases, the J end lost 7 bases, and 14 bases lay between the germline ends. This CDR3 reads CASSIIQGRGGYTF. The CDR3 DNA sequence: TGTGCCAGTAGTATAATTCAGGGGCGTGGTGGCTACACCTTC.

The count of this clone is one. The V gene is TRBV27, the J gene TRBJ2-2; TRBD2 agrees at 15 bases. The CDR3 loop spans 18 amino acids. V lost 5 bases and J lost 3; bases outside the gene matches: 7. Germline V lookup: CDR1 MNHEY, CDR2 SMNVEV (reference sequence). CDR3: CASSGGLAGGSYTGELFF. The CDR3 DNA is TGTGCCAGCAGTGGCGGACTAGCGGGAGGGTCGTACACCGGGGAGCTGTTTTTT.

This sequence joins TRBV19 and TRBJ2-2; 11 bases fit TRBD2. Germline V gives CDR1 LNHDA, CDR2 SQIVND (reference sequence). This CDR3 has 16 residues. V was clipped by 5 bases and J by 5 bases; unmatched bases: 7. CDR3 sequence reads: CASSSSGRSGTGELFF. In DNA form, the CDR3 reads TGTGCCAGTAGTTCTAGCGGGAGGAGCGGGACCGGGGAGCTGTTTTTT.

The rearrangement links TRBV5-1 to TRBJ1-1; D remains ambiguous. Germline CDR1 is SGHRS and CDR2 is YFSETQ. V was shortened by 0 bases and J by 3 bases, with 9 bases between the two germline ends. This CDR3 has 14 amino acids. The CDR3 here is CASSLDGVDTEAFF. The DNA of the CDR3 is TGCGCCAGCAGCTTGGATGGGGTAGACACTGAAGCTTTCTTT.

V and J are TRBV2 and TRBJ1-5, with 8 nucleotides matching TRBD1. The V gene end was trimmed by 3 bases and the J gene end by 4 bases; junction bases not matched to a gene: 2. There are 14 residues in the CDR3. Looked up from germline, CDR1 is SNHLY and CDR2 is FYNNEI. The chain's CDR3 is CASSDTGGNQPQHF. The CDR3 DNA is TGTGCCAGCAGTGATACAGGGGGGAATCAGCCCCAGCATTTT. Using reference TRBV2 and TRBJ1-5 for the parts outside the CDR3, the full variable domain is EPEVTQTPSHQVTQMGQEVILRCVPISNHLYFYWYRQILGQKVEFLVSFYNNEISEKSEIFDDQFSVERPDGSNFTLKIRSTKLEDSAMYFCASSDTGGNQPQHFGDGTRLSIL.

The rearrangement links TRBV29-1 to TRBJ2-2; 12 bases match TRBD1. CDR1 is SQVTM and CDR2 is ANQGSEA in the germline V gene. This CDR3 has 17 residues. The junction had 10 bases not matched to a gene; V was cut back by 4 bases and J by 4 bases. For the CDR3, the DNA is TGCAGCGTTGTGGGACAGGGGGCCCCCGAGGGCACCGGGGAGCTGTTTTTT. Translation: CSVVGQGAPEGTGELFF.

The V call is TRBV16, the J call TRBJ1-5, with D possibly TRBD1 on 6 matching bases. Germline V gene data show CDR1 as KGHSY and CDR2 as FQNENV. The CDR3 totals 14 residues. Between the trimmed V and J ends, which lost 3 bases and 4 bases, there was a span of 10 bases. CDR3 sequence: CASSQIQGNQPQHF. DNA of the CDR3: TGTGCCAGCAGCCAGATCCAGGGGAATCAGCCCCAGCATTTT.

The CDR3 region is CASRLTDTGELFF. CDR3 nucleotides: TGCGCCAGCAGGTTGACGGACACCGGGGAGCTGTTTTTT. The rearrangement links TRBV5-1 to TRBJ2-2; D uncertain. CDR3 length: 13 residues. The germline gives CDR1 SGHRS, CDR2 YFSETQ. Trimming took 5 bases from V and 3 from J, leaving 8 bases between them.

This clone was recorded once. This chain links TRBV7-3 with TRBJ2-3; 10 nucleotides agree with TRBD1. The CDR3 runs to 15 residues. Germline trimming cut 5 bases from V and 3 bases from J; bases unmatched to any gene: 5. Germline V gene sequence: CDR1 SGHTA, CDR2 FQGTGA. CDR3 in amino acids: CASSPGQGVTDTQYF. The CDR3 region has the DNA TGTGCCAGCAGCCCAGGACAGGGGGTGACAGATACGCAGTATTTT.

The chain uses TRBV7-2 and TRBJ2-1; D is ambiguous. Trimming removed 1 base at V and 4 bases at J, with 2 bases between. This CDR3 is built from 12 residues. CDR1 and CDR2 from the germline V gene are SGHTA and FQGNSA. CDR3 residues: CASSLGYNEQFF. The CDR3 DNA sequence: TGTGCCAGCAGCTTAGGTTACAATGAGCAGTTCTTC.

The CDR3, as DNA: TGTGCCAGCAGCGTAGGACAGATGATGGGAGAGACCCAGTACTTC. Its translation: CASSVGQMMGETQYF. The rearrangement joins TRBV9 to TRBJ2-5; TRBD1 is a possible D gene (5 bases). V lost 0 bases to trimming and J lost 4 bases, with 13 bases between them. The length of the CDR3 is 15 residues. Germline CDR1 SGDLS, CDR2 YYNGEE.

The CDR3 loop reads CASSTPGDRVTEAFF. The CDR3 nucleotides read TGTGCCAGTAGTACCCCGGGGGACAGGGTTACTGAAGCTTTCTTT. The chain joins TRBV19 to TRBJ1-1; 9 positions agree with TRBD1. The trim removed 4 bases at V and 5 bases at J, leaving 8 bases unmatched. The CDR3 runs 15 residues. Germline CDR1 is LNHDA and CDR2 is SQIVND (reference sequence).

V gene TRBV7-6 combines with J gene TRBJ1-2; tentatively, D is TRBD1 (6 bases). The CDR3 loop spans 16 amino acids. Germline V gene sequence: CDR1 SGHVS, CDR2 FNYEAQ. The V end lost 2 bases, the J end lost 3 bases, and 16 bases lay between the germline ends. The CDR3 sequence: CASSLQPQQGHYGYTF. For the CDR3, the DNA is TGTGCCAGCAGCTTACAACCACAACAGGGCCACTATGGCTACACCTTC.

The genes are TRBV10-3 and TRBJ2-7; 7 bases are shared with TRBD1. Losses at the gene ends were 3 bases for V and 1 base for J; bases not matched to a gene: 6. Germline values: CDR1 ENHRY, CDR2 SYGVKD. The CDR3 is 15 residues long. This CDR3 reads CAISDMDRYSYEQYF. The CDR3 nucleotides read TGTGCCATCAGTGACATGGACAGGTATTCCTACGAGCAGTACTTC.

This sequence joins TRBV7-2 and TRBJ2-6, with unresolved D. This CDR3 has 15 amino acids. V shed 2 bases and J shed 0 bases, with 5 bases lying between them. Germline CDR1 reads SGHTA; CDR2 reads FQGNSA. The CDR3 sequence is CASSLKISGANVLTF. The CDR3 DNA sequence: TGTGCCAGCAGCTTAAAGATCTCTGGGGCCAACGTCCTGACTTTC.

V gene TRBV28 combines with J gene TRBJ1-1; TRBD1 aligns across 8 bases. Germline CDR1 MDHEN, CDR2 SYDVKM. V shed 2 bases and J 3 bases; nucleotides not matched to a gene: 5. The CDR3 runs to 15 residues. CDR3 protein: CASSLPGQVDTEAFF. CDR3 in DNA: TGTGCCAGCAGTTTACCGGGACAGGTTGACACTGAAGCTTTCTTT.

The rearrangement links TRBV6-5 to TRBJ2-2, with D tentatively TRBD2 (6 bases). The V and J ends lost 4 bases and 5 bases respectively, with 8 bases between them. This CDR3 has 13 amino acids. CDR1 is MNHEY, CDR2 SVGAGI, per germline. The CDR3 DNA is TGTGCCAGCAGTTTCGCGGGGACCGGGGAGCTGTTTTTT. The encoded protein is CASSFAGTGELFF.

The rearrangement joins TRBV19 to TRBJ2-3; D unclear. CDR1 is LNHDA, CDR2 SQIVND, per germline (reference sequence). Trimming stripped 6 bases from V and 4 bases from J, with 5 bases between. The CDR3 is made up of 11 amino acids. The CDR3 spells CASRRADTQYF. The CDR3 nucleotides are TGTGCCAGTAGGAGAGCAGATACGCAGTATTTT.

This clone appeared a few times. V gene TRBV2 combines with J gene TRBJ1-1, with TRBD1 identical over 7 bases. Germline V lookup: CDR1 SNHLY, CDR2 FYNNEI. The length of the CDR3 is 13 residues. With V trimmed by 10 bases and J by 0 bases, 5 bases remained unmatched. CDR3 sequence: CATDRVMNTEAFF. For the CDR3, the DNA is TGTGCCACCGACAGGGTTATGAACACTGAAGCTTTCTTT.

The V gene is TRBV5-4, the J gene TRBJ1-2; a weak D match, TRBD1 (5 bases). Germline-derived CDR1 and CDR2 are SGHNT and YYREEE (reference sequence). V lost 4 bases and J 7 bases, leaving 26 bases between the germline ends. The CDR3 consists of 17 residues. The CDR3 region is CASSPLTDSRGRGGYTF. The CDR3 nucleotides are TGTGCCAGCAGCCCTTTGACAGACAGCCGAGGAAGAGGTGGCTACACCTTC.

In regard to this clone: The identical CDR3 is also encoded by other nucleotide sequences in the sample. V is TRBV5-6 and J is TRBJ2-7; possibly TRBD2 for D (5 bases). The CDR3 has 13 residues. Trimming took 0 bases from V and 7 from J, leaving 11 bases between them. Germline values: CDR1 SGHDT, CDR2 YYEEEE. The CDR3 sequence: CASSLVSTGEQYF. As DNA, the CDR3 is TGTGCCAGCAGCTTGGTGAGTACGGGGGAGCAGTACTTC. The full variable domain, in which reference TRBV5-6 and TRBJ2-7 provide the parts outside the CDR3, is DAGVTQSPTHLIKTRGQQVTLRCSPKSGHDTVSWYQQALGQGPQFIFQYYEEEERQRGNFPDRFSGHQFPNYSSELNVNALLLGDSALYLCASSLVSTGEQYFGPGTRLTVT.

This sequence joins TRBV27 and TRBJ1-2; D is unclear. The germline V and J ends were trimmed by 6 bases and 2 bases, with 19 bases remaining between them. The CDR3 has 16 residues. From germline, CDR1 is MNHEY and CDR2 SMNVEV (reference sequence). The CDR3 loop is CASSRVVPLSNYGYTF. The CDR3 region has the DNA TGTGCCAGCAGCCGAGTCGTCCCTCTAAGCAACTATGGCTACACCTTC.

The CDR3 DNA is TGTGCCAGCAGTTTCGGGACAGGGCGGTACGAGCAGTACTTC. Protein sequence: CASSFGTGRYEQYF. J is TRBJ2-7 and V is TRBV28, with 9 bases that match TRBD1. Germline CDR1 reads MDHEN; CDR2 reads SYDVKM. The CDR3 is 14 amino acids. The V and J ends lost 3 bases and 4 bases, in that order; junction bases with no gene match: 4.

This clone has only a few counts. The chain carries TRBV18 and TRBJ1-3, with D maybe TRBD1 (5 bases). The V end lost 4 bases, the J end lost 4 bases, and 17 bases lay between the germline ends. CDR1 KGHSH and CDR2 LQKENI come from the germline V gene. CDR3 length: 16 amino acids. The CDR3 nucleotides read TGTGCCAGCTCACAGACAGTAACGGATTACGGAAACACCATATATTTT. Translated: CASSQTVTDYGNTIYF.

The gene calls are TRBV10-2 and TRBJ2-2, with D perhaps matching TRBD1 (6 bases). The CDR3 consists of 14 residues. V gave up 7 bases and J gave up 1 base, with 10 bases separating them. Germline loops: CDR1 WSHSY, CDR2 SAAADI. CDR3 sequence reads: CASILGQNTGELFF. The CDR3, as DNA: TGCGCCAGCATCCTGGGACAGAACACCGGGGAGCTGTTTTTT.

The J gene is TRBJ1-4, the V gene TRBV19, with a possible D match to TRBD1 (5 bases). This CDR3 contains 16 residues. The germline V gene encodes CDR1 LNHDA and CDR2 SQIVND (reference sequence). V was trimmed by 7 bases and J by 4 bases, leaving 19 bases between them. The CDR3 loop is CASTRGEPAVNEKLFF. CDR3 in DNA: TGTGCCAGTACCCGGGGGGAGCCCGCCGTTAATGAAAAACTGTTTTTT. The full variable domain, with the rest looked up from reference TRBV19 and TRBJ1-4, is DGGITQSPKYLFRKEGQNVTLSCEQNLNHDAMYWYRQDPGQGLRLIYYSQIVNDFQKGDIAEGYSVSREKKESFPLTVTSAQKNPTAFYLCASTRGEPAVNEKLFFGSGTQLSVL.